This TCR beta chain was documented in a study of blood T cell repertoires in COVID-19. Enrollees, about 18 to 90 years old, lived in 24 US areas. Generated by immunoSEQ multiplex PCR, the TCRdb table keeps only in-frame clones and is missing some. The table shows about 210,000 clones, with approximately 78% occurring only once. CDR1 is SGHNT, CDR2 YENEEA, per germline. The CDR3 is made up of 12 amino acids. J lost 5 bases, V lost 4 bases, and 0 bases had no gene match. The sample comprised PBMCs or T cells enriched from blood (not recorded which). This chain joins TRBV11-3 and TRBJ2-3; 7 bases fit TRBD2. The clonotype originates from a man in his forties who had recovered from COVID-19. This chain's CDR3 is CASSWGGDTQYF. CDR3 sequence (DNA): TGTGCCAGCAGCTGGGGGGGAGATACGCAGTATTTT. Full variable domain (remainder filled in from reference TRBV11-3 and TRBJ2-3): EAGVVQSPRYKIIEKKQPVAFWCNPISGHNTLYWYLQNLGQGPELLIRYENEEAVDDSQLPKDRFSAERLKGVDSTLKIQPAELGDSAVYLCASSWGGDTQYFGPGTRLTVL.